This T cell receptor (beta chain) was retrieved from a study of neoadjuvant anti-PD-1 for oral cavity cancer. Using immunoSEQ multiplex PCR, the repertoire was profiled, and TCRdb retains in-frame clones only, with some absent. The sample includes tens of thousands of clones, 65% to 85% seen only once; the top ten take just over 2.5%. CDR1 and CDR2 from the germline V gene are SGHNT and YYREEE (reference sequence). This CDR3 has 12 amino acids. The V and J ends lost 2 bases and 4 bases respectively, with 6 bases between them. This TCR was sampled from a person aged 35-79 years with oral cavity squamous cell carcinoma. The sequenced sample was PBMCs, obtained before nivolumab (anti-PD-1) treatment. The V and J genes are TRBV5-4 and TRBJ1-1; D uncertain. The CDR3, as DNA: TGTGCCAGCAGCTTACCGTCCACTGAAGCTTTCTTT. Translating it yields CASSLPSTEAFF.